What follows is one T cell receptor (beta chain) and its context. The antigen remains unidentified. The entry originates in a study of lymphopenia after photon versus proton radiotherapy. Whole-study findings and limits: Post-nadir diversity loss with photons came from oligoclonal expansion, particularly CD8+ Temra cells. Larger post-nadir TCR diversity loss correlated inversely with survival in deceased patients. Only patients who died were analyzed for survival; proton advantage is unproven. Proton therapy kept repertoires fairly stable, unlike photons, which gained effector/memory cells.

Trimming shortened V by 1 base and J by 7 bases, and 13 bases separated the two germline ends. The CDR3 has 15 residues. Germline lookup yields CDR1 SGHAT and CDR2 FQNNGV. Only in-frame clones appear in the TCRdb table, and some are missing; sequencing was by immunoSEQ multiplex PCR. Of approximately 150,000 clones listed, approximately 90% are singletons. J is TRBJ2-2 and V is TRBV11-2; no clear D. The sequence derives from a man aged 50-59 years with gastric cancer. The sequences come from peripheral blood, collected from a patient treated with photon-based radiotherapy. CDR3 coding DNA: TGTGCCAGCAGCTTAGGGGTGACGAGAGGCGGGGAGCTGTTTTTT. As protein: CASSLGVTRGGELFF.